These 7 T cell receptor beta chains were all obtained from the same sample, sequenced in a study of T cells after yellow fever vaccination. TCRdb independently ran MiXCR on the 5' RACE reads; one entry per CDR3 protein. The data show some 250,000 distinct CDR3 sequences, about 7% seen once. This sample comprised CD4+ T cells sorted from PBMCs, obtained 15 days after the yellow fever booster vaccination. These receptors all stem from a man under 40 who received the YFV17D yellow fever vaccine.

This clonotype was counted many times. The CDR3 loop reads CASMYRENTEAFF. The DNA for the CDR3 is TGTGCCAGCATGTACAGGGAAAACACTGAAGCTTTCTTT. The V and J genes are TRBV27 and TRBJ1-1, with a weak D call TRBD1 (6 bases). The CDR3 loop spans 13 amino acids. Germline lookup yields CDR1 MNHEY and CDR2 SMNVEV (reference sequence). Trimming shortened V by 7 bases and J by 2 bases, and 11 bases separated the two germline ends.

This clonotype was counted a few times. This sequence joins TRBV20-1 and TRBJ2-2, with TRBD2 matching over 10 bases. The CDR3 loop spans 17 amino acids. The germline CDR1 and CDR2 sequences are DFQATT and SNEGSKA (reference sequence). The J segment lost 2 bases and the V segment lost 0 bases, leaving 6 bases of the junction unmatched. The CDR3 protein is CSARDFLAGVNTGELFF. The CDR3 DNA is TGCAGTGCTAGAGATTTTCTAGCGGGAGTCAACACCGGGGAGCTGTTTTTT.

This chain connects TRBV12-3 or TRBV12-4 to TRBJ1-2, with D perhaps TRBD1 (5 bases). V gave up 6 bases and J gave up 5 bases, with 7 bases separating them. The CDR3 extends over 11 amino acids. The CDR3 here is CASSAGYGYTF. The CDR3 DNA reads as TGTGCCAGCAGCGCAGGGTATGGCTACACCTTC.

The chain recombines TRBV7-2 with TRBJ1-2; D is undetermined. This CDR3 contains 15 residues. Germline V CDR1 and CDR2: SGHTA, FQGNSA. The V and J ends lost 5 bases and 5 bases respectively, with 18 bases between them. CDR3 DNA: TGTGCCAGCAGCGTATCGGGCCGCCCGGGTTATGGCTACACCTTC. It specifies CASSVSGRPGYGYTF. Full variable domain (remainder filled in from reference TRBV7-2 and TRBJ1-2): GAGVSQSPSNKVTEKGKDVELRCDPISGHTALYWYRQSLGQGLEFLIYFQGNSAPDKSGLPSDRFSAERTGGSVSTLTIQRTQQEDSAVYLCASSVSGRPGYGYTFGSGTRLTVV.

V gene TRBV25-1 combines with J gene TRBJ1-6; 9 bases are a match to TRBD1. V was clipped by 4 bases and J by 8 bases; unmatched bases: 6. The V gene's germline CDR1 is MGHDK and CDR2 SYGVNS. CDR3 size: 15 residues. CDR3 nucleotides: TGTGCCAGCAGTGCCTGGACAGGGGCCGATTCACCCCTCCACTTT. Encoded protein: CASSAWTGADSPLHF.

This clonotype was found a few times. This chain uses TRBV6-1 with TRBJ1-6, with a tentative D call TRBD1 (5 bases). The CDR3 extends over 14 amino acids. Per the germline V gene, CDR1 is MNHNS and CDR2 is SASEGT. V gave up 4 bases and J gave up 9 bases, with 13 bases separating them. The CDR3, as DNA: TGTGCCAGCAGTGTCGCCGGGACGGGTTCACCCCTCCACTTT. As protein: CASSVAGTGSPLHF.

This clonotype was counted a few times. This chain connects TRBV6-2 or TRBV6-3 to TRBJ2-6, with D maybe TRBD2 (5 bases). Per germline, CDR1 MNHEY and CDR2 SVGEGT. Trimming stripped 9 bases from V and 0 bases from J, with 15 bases between. This CDR3 is 16 amino acids long. Written as DNA, the CDR3 is TGTGCCAGTAACCGCGGACTGTTCTCTGGGGCCAACGTCCTGACTTTC. It specifies CASNRGLFSGANVLTF.